This T cell receptor (beta chain) was recovered during a study of cytomegalovirus exposure and HLA in healthy donors. Study-wide results and caveats: TCR beta chains associated with HLA were, in a later analysis, more clonally expanded than equally common others. Among the most significant clusters, several appeared linked to common viral pathogens in a later analysis.

About this clone itself: Its antigen is currently unknown.

V was pared by 3 bases and J by 9 bases, with 13 bases of the junction left unmatched. The CDR3 spans 17 residues. Per germline, CDR1 WNHNN and CDR2 SYGVQD (reference sequence). Researchers ran the PCR with 60 Vbeta and 13 Jbeta primers. Only in-frame clones appear in the TCRdb table, and some are missing; sequencing was by immunoSEQ multiplex PCR. Among 150,000 or so clones listed, about 85% were seen once. Sample: PBMCs. This clonotype was sampled from a man in his thirties or forties in good health and CMV-seropositive. The chain recombines TRBV10-1 with TRBJ2-1; 11 bases map to TRBD2. CDR3 sequence reads: CASSDSARLAGRVEQFF. As DNA, the CDR3 is TGCGCCAGCAGTGATTCAGCCCGACTAGCGGGAAGGGTTGAGCAGTTCTTC.